This record looks at one TCR beta chain sequence and its context. Sequencing was performed with immunoSEQ multiplex PCR; in TCRdb, only in-frame clones are kept and a portion is missing. Of some 66,000 clones in the sample, about 80% are singletons; the top ten hold 4% to 5%. The entry originates in a study of radiotherapy plus CTLA-4 blockade in lung cancer. Germline CDR1 reads SGHVS; CDR2 reads FNYEAQ. The CDR3 extends over 15 amino acids. The V segment lost 5 bases and the J segment 6 bases; nucleotides outside the gene matches: 9. The clonotype was recovered from a human donor with non-small cell lung cancer who had a partial response to radiotherapy plus ipilimumab. The chain employs TRBV7-6 and TRBJ1-1, with TRBD1 matching over 10 bases. Source: peripheral blood, taken from a patient treated with radiotherapy plus ipilimumab. CDR3 sequence: CASSRDRGGVAEAFF. Here the CDR3 DNA reads TGTGCCAGCAGCCGGGACAGGGGTGGGGTAGCTGAAGCTTTCTTT.